The clone carrying this T cell receptor (beta chain) has only one observation. This sample was included in a study of blood T cell repertoires in COVID-19. Background on the study: From T cells, B-cell-depleted T cells, or PBMCs came the material, which was cDNA or gDNA.

Per the germline V gene, CDR1 is GTSNPN and CDR2 is SVGIG (reference sequence). With 5 bases removed from V and 7 bases from J, the gap between germline ends came to 14 bases. The CDR3 has 12 amino acids. Profiling relied on immunoSEQ multiplex PCR, and the TCRdb table lists in-frame clones only, not all of them. The top ten hold about 4% of the sample, which has over 150,000 clones, 76% seen once. This TCR derives from a woman older than 75 with acute or convalescent COVID-19. Material: peripheral blood. V and J are TRBV30 and TRBJ1-1, with D possibly matching TRBD1 (6 bases). CDR3 region: CAWGPGHREAFF. DNA for the CDR3: TGTGCCTGGGGACCGGGACACCGTGAAGCTTTCTTT. Variable domain in full (rest from reference TRBV30 and TRBJ1-1): SQTIHQWPATLVQPVGSPLSLECTVEGTSNPNLYWYRQAAGRGLQLLFYSVGIGQISSEVPQNLSASRPQDRQFILSSKKLLLSDSGFYLCAWGPGHREAFFGQGTRLTVV.